This T cell receptor beta chain was sequenced during a study of OX40 agonist ivuxolimab in advanced cancers. In the study overall: Eligibility admitted prior anti-PD-1, anti-PD-L1 or anti-CTLA-4 therapy; 35% to 40% had some. Study results and limitations: Averaged across samples, CD8+ T cells carried more expanded clones than CD4+ did.

Of note for this clone: Antigen: not known.

Patients with autoimmune history or systemic immunosuppression were excluded. This table comes from immunoSEQ multiplex PCR, and its TCRdb copy is limited to in-frame clones, with some not included. Among 50,000 to 55,000 clones, 80% to 90% were seen once, and the ten largest hold 0.6% to 0.8%. This specimen was CD4+ or CD8+ T cells sorted from blood, taken in a trial of the OX40 agonist ivuxolimab. The TCR was taken from an adult with an advanced solid tumor such as melanoma, head and neck, liver or kidney cancer.

In DNA form, the CDR3 reads TGTGCCAGCAGCCCGCCGGGTCTCTCCCTTAACACCGGGGAGCTGTTTTTT. Its protein product is CASSPPGLSLNTGELFF. The genes are TRBV11-3 and TRBJ2-2, with unresolved D. The CDR3 is 17 residues long. Trimming left V 5 bases short and J 2 bases short, with 18 bases between. Germline V gives CDR1 SGHNT, CDR2 YENEEA.